One and the same sample provided the 10 T cell receptor beta chains below, sequenced in a study of response to subunit inactivated influenza vaccine. TCRdb passed the RT-PCR reads through MiXCR, listing each CDR3 protein once. The sample comprises a few hundred thousand distinct CDR3 sequences, 12% to 15% of which are singletons, and 11% rests with the top ten. Sequenced material: PBMCs from blood, taken 12 days after vaccination. Source of these receptors: a man in his forties or fifties who received an inactivated influenza vaccine.

This clonotype was detected only a few times. The CDR3 coding sequence is TGTGCCACCAGTGACCCCACTATAGCGGGGGGGGGGCCAGATACGCAGTATTTT. Translation: CATSDPTIAGGGPDTQYF. J is TRBJ2-3 and V is TRBV24-1, with TRBD2 identical over 11 bases. The CDR3 covers 18 residues. The germline V gene encodes CDR1 KGHDR and CDR2 SFDVKD. With V trimmed by 4 bases and J by 4 bases, 12 bases remained unmatched.

This clonotype was seen at least ten times. The J gene is TRBJ2-7, the V gene TRBV10-3; D is unresolved. Germline V gene lookup returns CDR1 ENHRY and CDR2 SYGVKD. V lost 6 bases, J lost 4 bases, and 16 bases lay in between. This CDR3 contains 14 residues. This chain's CDR3 is CAIRRTDGWYEQYF. The CDR3 region has the DNA TGTGCCATCAGAAGGACCGATGGATGGTACGAGCAGTACTTC.

The CDR3 protein is CASSYSRGRTGNTIYF. The CDR3 region has the DNA TGTGCCAGCAGTTATAGCCGGGGCCGGACTGGAAACACCATATATTTT. The J gene is TRBJ1-3, the V gene TRBV6-5, with D tentatively TRBD1 (5 bases). The CDR3 has 16 residues. Germline V gives CDR1 MNHEY, CDR2 SVGAGI. Trimming shortened V by 3 bases and J by 2 bases, and 14 bases separated the two germline ends.

Comment on this clonotype: The junction departs from the called germline gene at one end, perhaps through a read error. The gene calls are TRBV20-1 and TRBJ2-1; 8 bases line up with TRBD2. In germline, CDR1 is DFQATT, CDR2 SNEGSKA (reference sequence). The CDR3 has 15 amino acids. The CDR3 nucleotides are TGCACTGCTTCCGGGACACTTGGACTAGCCGATGAGCAGTTCTTC. Translating gives CTASGTLGLADEQFF.

This clonotype was recorded a few times. The genes are TRBV28 and TRBJ2-4; D remains ambiguous. This CDR3 is 11 amino acids long. Trimming took 6 bases from V and 3 from J, leaving 3 bases between them. CDR1 MDHEN and CDR2 SYDVKM come from the germline V gene. The chain's CDR3 is CASRNKNIQYF. In nucleotides, the CDR3 is TGTGCCAGCAGAAACAAAAACATTCAGTACTTC.

J is TRBJ2-7 and V is TRBV9; 14 bases map to TRBD2. The CDR3 covers 16 residues. Germline V lookup: CDR1 SGDLS, CDR2 YYNGEE. With 2 bases clipped from V and 3 bases from J, the junction kept 4 bases outside the gene matches. Written as DNA, the CDR3 is TGTGCCAGCAGCGTCGGACTAGCGGGAGGCCTCTACGAGCAGTACTTC. Protein: CASSVGLAGGLYEQYF.

The chain links TRBV5-5 to TRBJ2-1, with 10 bases lining up with TRBD2. V lost 0 bases and J lost 3; bases outside the gene matches: 3. Germline CDR1 is SGHKS and CDR2 is YYEKEE (reference sequence). This CDR3 region has 16 residues. Written as DNA, the CDR3 is TGTGCCAGCAGCTTGGAGGCTAGCGGGAGCTACAATGAGCAGTTCTTC. It encodes CASSLEASGSYNEQFF. Filled out from reference TRBV5-5 and TRBJ2-1, the complete variable domain reads DAGVTQSPTHLIKTRGQQVTLRCSPISGHKSVSWYQQVLGQGPQFIFQYYEKEERGRGNFPDRFSARQFPNYSSELNVNALLLGDSALYLCASSLEASGSYNEQFFGPGTRLTVL.

The rearrangement links TRBV5-1 to TRBJ2-7; 9 bases align to TRBD2. Unmatched junction bases numbered 11, after V lost 0 bases and J lost 1 base. CDR3 length: 18 residues. Germline V gives CDR1 SGHRS, CDR2 YFSETQ. CDR3 loop: CASSLASGGGAGSYEQYF. The CDR3 DNA reads as TGCGCCAGCAGCTTGGCCTCGGGCGGGGGGGCCGGATCCTACGAGCAGTACTTC.

This clonotype was counted only a few times. The CDR3 DNA follows: TGTGCCAGCAGTGGGACAGGCCGCTCCTACAATGAGCAGTTCTTC. Its translation: CASSGTGRSYNEQFF. The rearrangement joins TRBV7-9 to TRBJ2-1, with 8 bases identical to TRBD1. The V gene end was trimmed by 6 bases and the J gene end by 0 bases; junction bases not matched to a gene: 4. Germline CDR1 is SEHNR and CDR2 is FQNEAQ (reference sequence). The CDR3 runs 15 residues.

The V and J genes are TRBV28 and TRBJ2-5; D is unresolved. The V gene's germline CDR1 is MDHEN and CDR2 SYDVKM. V dropped 6 bases and J dropped 2 bases, with 13 bases sitting between them. This CDR3 comprises 14 residues. CDR3 in amino acids: CASSPLAEQETQYF. CDR3 nucleotides: TGTGCCAGCAGCCCCCTCGCGGAACAAGAGACCCAGTACTTC. Based on the CDR3 plus reference TRBV28 and TRBJ2-5, the full variable domain is DVKVTQSSRYLVKRTGEKVFLECVQDMDHENMFWYRQDPGLGLRLIYFSYDVKMKEKGDIPEGYSVSREKKERFSLILESASTNQTSMYLCASSPLAEQETQYFGPGTRLLVL.